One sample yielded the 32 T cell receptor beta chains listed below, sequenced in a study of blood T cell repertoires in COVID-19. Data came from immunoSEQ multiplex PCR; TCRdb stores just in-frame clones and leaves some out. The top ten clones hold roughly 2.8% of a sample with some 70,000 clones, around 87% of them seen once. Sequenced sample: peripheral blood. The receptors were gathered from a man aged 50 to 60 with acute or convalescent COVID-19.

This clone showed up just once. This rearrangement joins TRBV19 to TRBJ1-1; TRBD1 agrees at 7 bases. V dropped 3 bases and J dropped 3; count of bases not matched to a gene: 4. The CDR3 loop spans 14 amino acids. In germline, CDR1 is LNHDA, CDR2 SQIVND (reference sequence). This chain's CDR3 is CASSMKGADTEAFF. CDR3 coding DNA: TGTGCCAGTAGTATGAAGGGGGCGGACACTGAAGCTTTCTTT.

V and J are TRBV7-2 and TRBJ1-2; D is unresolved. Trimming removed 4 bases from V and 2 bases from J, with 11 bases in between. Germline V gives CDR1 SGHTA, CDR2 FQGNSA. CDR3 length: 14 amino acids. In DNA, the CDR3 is TGTGCCAGCAGCTCCTACTTGTTCAACTATGGCTACACCTTC. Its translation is CASSSYLFNYGYTF.

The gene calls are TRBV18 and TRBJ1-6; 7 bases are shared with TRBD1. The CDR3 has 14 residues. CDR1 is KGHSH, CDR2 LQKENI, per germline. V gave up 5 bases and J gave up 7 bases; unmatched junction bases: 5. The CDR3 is CASSSGTDNSPLHF. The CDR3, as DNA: TGTGCCAGCTCATCGGGGACAGACAATTCACCCCTCCACTTT. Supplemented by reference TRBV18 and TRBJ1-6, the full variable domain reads NAGVMQNPRHLVRRRGQEARLRCSPMKGHSHVYWYRQLPEEGLKFMVYLQKENIIDESGMPKERFSAEFPKEGPSILRIQQVVRGDSAAYFCASSSGTDNSPLHFGNGTRLTVT.

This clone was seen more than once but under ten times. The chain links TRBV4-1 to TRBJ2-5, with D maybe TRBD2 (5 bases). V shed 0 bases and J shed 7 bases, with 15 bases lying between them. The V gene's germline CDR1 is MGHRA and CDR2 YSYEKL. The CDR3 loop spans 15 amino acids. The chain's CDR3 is CASSQDRGSSVTQYF. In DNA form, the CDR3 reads TGCGCCAGCAGCCAAGACCGGGGTAGCTCGGTGACCCAGTACTTC.

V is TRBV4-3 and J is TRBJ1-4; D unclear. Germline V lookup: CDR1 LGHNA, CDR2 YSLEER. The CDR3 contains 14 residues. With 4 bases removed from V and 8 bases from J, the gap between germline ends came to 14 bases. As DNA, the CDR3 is TGCGCCAGCAGCCTAACGGGAACGAGCGAAAAACTGTTTTTT. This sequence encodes CASSLTGTSEKLFF.

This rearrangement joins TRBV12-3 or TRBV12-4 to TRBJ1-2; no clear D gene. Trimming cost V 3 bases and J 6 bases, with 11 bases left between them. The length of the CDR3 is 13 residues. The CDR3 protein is CASSLRIVDGYTF. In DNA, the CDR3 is TGTGCCAGCAGTTTGCGGATAGTGGATGGCTACACCTTC.

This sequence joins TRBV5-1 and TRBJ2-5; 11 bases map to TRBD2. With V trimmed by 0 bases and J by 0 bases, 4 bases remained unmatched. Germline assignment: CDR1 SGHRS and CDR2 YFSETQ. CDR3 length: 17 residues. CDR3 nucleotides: TGCGCCAGCAGCTTGGCTAGCGGGAGGAAAAACCAAGAGACCCAGTACTTC. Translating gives CASSLASGRKNQETQYF.

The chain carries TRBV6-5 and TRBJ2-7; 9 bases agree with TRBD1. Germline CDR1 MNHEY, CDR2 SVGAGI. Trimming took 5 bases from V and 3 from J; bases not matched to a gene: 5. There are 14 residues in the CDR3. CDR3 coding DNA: TGTGCCAGCAGTACCGGGACAGGGATCTACGAGCAGTACGTC. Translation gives CASSTGTGIYEQYV.

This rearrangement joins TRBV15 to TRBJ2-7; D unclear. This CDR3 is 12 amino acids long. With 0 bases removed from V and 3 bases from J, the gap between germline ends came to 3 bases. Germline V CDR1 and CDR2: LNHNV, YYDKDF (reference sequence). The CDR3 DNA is TGTGCCACCAGCAGAGATCACTACGAGCAGTACTTC. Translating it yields CATSRDHYEQYF.

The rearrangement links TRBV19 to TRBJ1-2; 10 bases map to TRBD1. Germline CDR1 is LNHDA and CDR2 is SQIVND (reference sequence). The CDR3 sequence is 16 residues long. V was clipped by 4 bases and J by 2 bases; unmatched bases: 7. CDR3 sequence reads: CASSRAGTGVNYGYTF. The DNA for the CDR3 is TGTGCCAGTAGTAGAGCCGGGACAGGGGTAAACTATGGCTACACCTTC.

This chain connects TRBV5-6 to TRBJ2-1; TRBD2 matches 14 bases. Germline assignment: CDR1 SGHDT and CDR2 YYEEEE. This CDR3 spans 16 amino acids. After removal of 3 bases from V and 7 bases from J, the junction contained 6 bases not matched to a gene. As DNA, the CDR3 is TGTGCCAGCAGCTCGGGACTAGCGGGAGTGAGTAATGAGCAGTTCTTC. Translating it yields CASSSGLAGVSNEQFF.

The CDR3 DNA reads as TGTGCCAGCAGTTCAATGAGAACCGCGTCCGATACGCAGTATTTT. The encoded protein is CASSSMRTASDTQYF. The chain carries TRBV28 and TRBJ2-3; no definite D call. The length of the CDR3 is 15 residues. The ends were cut back, 4 bases at V and 6 bases at J, with 17 bases in the middle. Germline CDR1 and CDR2: MDHEN and SYDVKM.

CDR3 sequence (DNA): TGCGCCAGCAGCCAGAACCCGGGACAGGGTCACGGCTACACCTTC. This codes for CASSQNPGQGHGYTF. The chain employs TRBV4-1 and TRBJ1-2, with TRBD1 identical over 9 bases. With V trimmed by 3 bases and J by 8 bases, 10 bases remained unmatched. The germline V gene has CDR1 MGHRA and CDR2 YSYEKL. This CDR3 is 15 amino acids long.

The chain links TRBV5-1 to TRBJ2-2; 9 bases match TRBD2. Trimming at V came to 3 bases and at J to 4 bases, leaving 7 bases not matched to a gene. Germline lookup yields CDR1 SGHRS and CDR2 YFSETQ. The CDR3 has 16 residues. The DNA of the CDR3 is TGCGCCAGCAGCTGGGGCGCGGGAGGGCCCACCGGGGAGCTGTTTTTT. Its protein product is CASSWGAGGPTGELFF. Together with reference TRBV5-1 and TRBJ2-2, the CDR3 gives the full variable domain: KAGVTQTPRYLIKTRGQQVTLSCSPISGHRSVSWYQQTPGQGLQFLFEYFSETQRNKGNFPGRFSGRQFSNSRSEMNVSTLELGDSALYLCASSWGAGGPTGELFFGEGSRLTVL.

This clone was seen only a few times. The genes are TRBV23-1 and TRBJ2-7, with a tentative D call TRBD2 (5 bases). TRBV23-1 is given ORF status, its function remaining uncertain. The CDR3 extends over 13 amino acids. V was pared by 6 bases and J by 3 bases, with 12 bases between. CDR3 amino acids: CASSQFRGYEQYV. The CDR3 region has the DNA TGCGCCAGCAGCCAGTTTCGGGGCTACGAGCAGTACGTC.

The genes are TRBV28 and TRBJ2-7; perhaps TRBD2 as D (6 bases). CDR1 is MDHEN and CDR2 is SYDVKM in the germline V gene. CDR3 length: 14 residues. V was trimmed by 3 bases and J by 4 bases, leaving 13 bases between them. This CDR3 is CASSFGRGKYEQYF. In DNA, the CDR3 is TGTGCCAGCAGTTTTGGTCGGGGGAAATACGAGCAGTACTTC.

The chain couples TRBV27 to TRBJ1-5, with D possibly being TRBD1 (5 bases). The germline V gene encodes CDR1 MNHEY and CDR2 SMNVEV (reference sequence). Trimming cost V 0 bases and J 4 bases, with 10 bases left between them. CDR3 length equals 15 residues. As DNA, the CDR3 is TGTGCCAGCAGTTTATCCGCGACAGAGAATCAGCCCCAGCATTTT. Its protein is CASSLSATENQPQHF.

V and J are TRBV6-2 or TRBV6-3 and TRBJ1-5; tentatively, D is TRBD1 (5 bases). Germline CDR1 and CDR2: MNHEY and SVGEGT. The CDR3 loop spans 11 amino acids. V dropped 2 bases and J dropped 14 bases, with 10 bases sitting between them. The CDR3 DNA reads TGTGCCAGCAGTTACGGGGGACTCAAGCATTTT. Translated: CASSYGGLKHF.

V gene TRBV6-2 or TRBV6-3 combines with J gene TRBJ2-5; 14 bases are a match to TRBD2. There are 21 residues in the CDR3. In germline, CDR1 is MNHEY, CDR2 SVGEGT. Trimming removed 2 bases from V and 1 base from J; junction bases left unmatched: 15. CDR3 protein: CASSYTPGTSGSPRAQETQYF. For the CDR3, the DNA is TGTGCCAGCAGTTACACCCCGGGGACTAGCGGGAGCCCAAGGGCCCAAGAGACCCAGTACTTC.

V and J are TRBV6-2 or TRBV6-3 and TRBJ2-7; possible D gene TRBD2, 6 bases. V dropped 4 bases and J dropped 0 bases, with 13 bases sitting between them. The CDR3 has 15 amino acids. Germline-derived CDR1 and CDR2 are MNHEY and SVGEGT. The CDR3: CASSSTGTYSYEQYF. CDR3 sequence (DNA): TGTGCCAGCAGTTCAACCGGGACTTACTCCTACGAGCAGTACTTC.

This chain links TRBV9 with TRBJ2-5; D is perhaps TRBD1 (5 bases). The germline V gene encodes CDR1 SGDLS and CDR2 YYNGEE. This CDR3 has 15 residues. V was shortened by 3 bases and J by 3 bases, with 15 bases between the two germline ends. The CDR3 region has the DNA TGTGCCAGCAGCGGTGGGGCCCAGAGGAAAGAGACCCAGTACTTC. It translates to CASSGGAQRKETQYF.

The CDR3 nucleotides are TGCGCCAGCAGCCAAGGCCCCTACGGACGGGAGCCGGCCACTGAAGCTTTCTTT. Translated: CASSQGPYGREPATEAFF. This sequence joins TRBV4-1 and TRBJ1-1, with unresolved D. The CDR3 runs to 18 residues. Trimming pared 1 base from V and 4 bases from J, leaving 22 bases between. Germline V gives CDR1 MGHRA, CDR2 YSYEKL.

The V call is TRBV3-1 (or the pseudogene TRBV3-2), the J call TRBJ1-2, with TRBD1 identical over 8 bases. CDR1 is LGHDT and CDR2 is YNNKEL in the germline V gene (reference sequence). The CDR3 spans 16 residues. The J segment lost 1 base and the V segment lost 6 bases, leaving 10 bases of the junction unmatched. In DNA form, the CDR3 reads TGTGCCAGCAGTCAGACAGGGGCGCTCCTTAACTATGGCTACACCTTC. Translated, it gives CASSQTGALLNYGYTF.

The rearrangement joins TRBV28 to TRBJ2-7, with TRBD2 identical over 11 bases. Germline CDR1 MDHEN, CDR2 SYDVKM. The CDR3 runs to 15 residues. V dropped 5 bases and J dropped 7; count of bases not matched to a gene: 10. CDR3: CASSSGSSGRREQYF. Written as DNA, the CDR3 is TGTGCCAGCAGTAGTGGATCTAGCGGGAGGAGGGAGCAGTACTTC.

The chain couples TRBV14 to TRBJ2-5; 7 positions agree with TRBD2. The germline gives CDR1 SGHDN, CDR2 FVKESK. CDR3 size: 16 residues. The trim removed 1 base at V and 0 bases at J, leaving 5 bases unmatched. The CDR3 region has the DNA TGTGCCAGCAGCCAAGGAGGTAGCGGGTACCAAGAGACCCAGTACTTC. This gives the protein CASSQGGSGYQETQYF.

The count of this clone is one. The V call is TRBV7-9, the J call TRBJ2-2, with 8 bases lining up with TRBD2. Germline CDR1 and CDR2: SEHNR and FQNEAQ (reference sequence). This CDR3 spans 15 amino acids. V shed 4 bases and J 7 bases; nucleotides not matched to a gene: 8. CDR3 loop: CASSSPGTSYGELFF. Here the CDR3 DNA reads TGTGCCAGCAGCTCACCCGGGACTAGTTACGGGGAGCTGTTTTTT.

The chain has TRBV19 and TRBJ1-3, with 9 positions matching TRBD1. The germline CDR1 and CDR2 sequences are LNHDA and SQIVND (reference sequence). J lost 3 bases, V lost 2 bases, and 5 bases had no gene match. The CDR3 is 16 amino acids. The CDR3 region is CASSIRNRGLGNTIYF. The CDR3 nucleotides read TGTGCCAGTAGTATACGGAACAGGGGGCTTGGAAACACCATATATTTT.

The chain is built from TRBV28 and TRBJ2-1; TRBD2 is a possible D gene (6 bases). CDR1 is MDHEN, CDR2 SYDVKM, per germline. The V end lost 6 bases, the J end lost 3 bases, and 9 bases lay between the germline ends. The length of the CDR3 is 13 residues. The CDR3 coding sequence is TGTGCCAGCAGAATAGCGGACTACAATGAGCAGTTCTTC. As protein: CASRIADYNEQFF.

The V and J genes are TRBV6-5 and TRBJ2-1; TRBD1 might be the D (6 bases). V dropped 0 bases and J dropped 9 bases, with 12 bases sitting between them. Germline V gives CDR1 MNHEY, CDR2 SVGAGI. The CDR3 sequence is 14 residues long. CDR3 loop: CASSYSQGNSEQFF. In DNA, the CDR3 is TGTGCCAGCAGTTACTCCCAGGGGAACAGTGAGCAGTTCTTC.

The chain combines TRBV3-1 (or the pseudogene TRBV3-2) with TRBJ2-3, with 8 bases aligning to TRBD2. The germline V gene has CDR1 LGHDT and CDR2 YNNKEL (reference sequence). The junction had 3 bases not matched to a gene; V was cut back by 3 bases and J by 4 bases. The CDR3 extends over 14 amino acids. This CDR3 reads CASSHASGSDTQYF. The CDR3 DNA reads TGTGCCAGCAGCCATGCTAGCGGGTCAGATACGCAGTATTTT.

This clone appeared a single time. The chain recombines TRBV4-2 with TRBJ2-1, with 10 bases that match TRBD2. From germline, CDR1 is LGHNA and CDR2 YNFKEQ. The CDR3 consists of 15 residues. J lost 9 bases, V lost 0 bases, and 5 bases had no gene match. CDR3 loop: CASSQELAGAGEQFF. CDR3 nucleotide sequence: TGTGCCAGCAGCCAAGAGCTAGCGGGAGCTGGTGAGCAGTTCTTC.

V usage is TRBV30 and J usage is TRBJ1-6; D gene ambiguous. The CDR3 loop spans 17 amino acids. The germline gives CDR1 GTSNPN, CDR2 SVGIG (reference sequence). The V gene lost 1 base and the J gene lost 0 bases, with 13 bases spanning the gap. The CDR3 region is CAWSARPVSSYNSPLHF. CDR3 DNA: TGTGCCTGGAGTGCACGCCCGGTGAGCTCCTATAATTCACCCCTCCACTTT. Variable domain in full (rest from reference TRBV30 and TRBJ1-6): SQTIHQWPATLVQPVGSPLSLECTVEGTSNPNLYWYRQAAGRGLQLLFYSVGIGQISSEVPQNLSASRPQDRQFILSSKKLLLSDSGFYLCAWSARPVSSYNSPLHFGNGTRLTVT.